Presented here are 6 T cell receptor beta chains from one specimen sequenced in a study of T cell changes during pregnancy in multiple sclerosis (dated by TCRdb to the late 2010s). The library was made by the immunoSEQ multiplex PCR assay. Drawn from immuneACCESS, this table holds only the in-frame rearrangements with V and J called that TCRdb kept. Clones are partly lost; checked studies trace under half to an unresolved V gene and leave the rest unexplained. Present in this sample are around 51,000 clones, 93% of which were seen just once. Jointly, the top ten make up around 1.9% of the sample. Specimen: peripheral blood, collected in the second trimester of pregnancy. The receptors derive from a female donor with multiple sclerosis, enrolled in a pregnancy study.

On this clone itself: The junction departs from germline at one end; a sequencing error may be responsible. V gene TRBV29-1 combines with J gene TRBJ1-2; possibly TRBD1 for D (5 bases). Germline CDR1 SQVTM, CDR2 ANQGSEA. CDR3 length: 10 residues. The CDR3 sequence is CSVEGGGVGF. The CDR3 DNA is TGCAGCGTTGAAGGGGGGGGTGTGGGCTTC.

The chain carries TRBV7-8 and TRBJ2-5, with a possible D match to TRBD1 (6 bases). CDR1 and CDR2 from the germline V gene are SGHVS and FQNEAQ. The V and J ends lost 4 bases and 5 bases respectively, with 17 bases between them. This CDR3 has 15 amino acids. CDR3 DNA sequence: TGTGCCAGCAGCTCCAACCACAGGGAAATGGAGACCCAGTACTTC. Residues: CASSSNHREMETQYF.

In this sample, this clone turned up a few times. The chain employs TRBV4-3 and TRBJ2-3, with 12 nucleotides matching TRBD2. V shed 0 bases, J shed 4 bases, and the junction held 2 bases outside the gene matches. CDR3 size: 16 residues. Germline V lookup: CDR1 LGHNA, CDR2 YSLEER. CDR3 sequence: CASSQDLAGGPDTQYF. The DNA for the CDR3 is TGCGCCAGCAGCCAAGATCTAGCGGGAGGGCCAGATACGCAGTATTTT.

The V gene is TRBV7-2, the J gene TRBJ2-5, with D maybe TRBD2 (5 bases). The length of the CDR3 is 15 residues. Germline values: CDR1 SGHTA, CDR2 FQGNSA. The germline V and J ends were trimmed by 4 bases and 5 bases, with 17 bases remaining between them. This CDR3 reads CASSSTIGVWETQYF. The CDR3 nucleotides are TGTGCCAGCAGCTCGACTATCGGCGTGTGGGAGACCCAGTACTTC.

The V call is TRBV5-4, the J call TRBJ2-2, with 16 bases that match TRBD2. The V gene end was trimmed by 4 bases and the J gene end by 4 bases; junction bases not matched to a gene: 7. Germline CDR1 is SGHNT and CDR2 is YYREEE (reference sequence). The CDR3 spans 18 residues. CDR3 in DNA: TGTGCCAGCAGCGTTGGGACTAGCGGGAGGGGGATCACCGGGGAGCTGTTTTTT. It translates to CASSVGTSGRGITGELFF.

The J gene is TRBJ2-5, the V gene TRBV14; 7 bases line up with TRBD1. CDR3 length: 15 amino acids. V dropped 4 bases and J dropped 4; count of bases not matched to a gene: 9. The germline gives CDR1 SGHDN, CDR2 FVKESK. For the CDR3, the DNA is TGTGCCAGCAGCCCCAGACAGGGAGCGAGAGAGACCCAGTACTTC. This codes for CASSPRQGARETQYF.